This T cell receptor beta chain was documented in a study of CD8 T cells in ankylosing spondylitis. TCRdb analysed the 5' RACE reads with MiXCR anew, one entry per CDR3 protein. The repertoire holds about 220,000 distinct CDR3 sequences, with around a quarter as singletons. Points on this clonotype: The antigen is undetermined.

General study results and limits: Clones tied to disease were said to be significantly enriched in matched ankylosing spondylitis synovial fluid. Ankylosing spondylitis blood seemed to carry a telltale TCR beta motif made of seven or eight highly homologous variants.

CDR3 length: 16 amino acids. The V segment lost 1 base and the J segment 2 bases; nucleotides outside the gene matches: 5. Germline-derived CDR1 and CDR2 are LNHNV and YYDKDF (reference sequence). The rearrangement joins TRBV15 to TRBJ2-3, with 8 bases identical to TRBD2. Sequencing was done on a sample of blood, either unsorted or a sorted T cell fraction (not recorded which). The clonotype was recovered from a male donor with ankylosing spondylitis or in good health (not recorded which). The CDR3 bases are TGTGCCACCAGCAGAGGAGGCGGGAGGCACACAGATACGCAGTATTTT. Its protein is CATSRGGGRHTDTQYF.